Below are 18 T cell receptor beta chains sequenced from a single sample in a study of blood T cell repertoires in COVID-19. The data were produced by immunoSEQ multiplex PCR, yet TCRdb's version contains in-frame clones alone and is incomplete. The sample yields 150,000 to 200,000 clones, 75% to 90% seen once. The source material was PBMCs or T cells enriched from blood (not recorded which). These receptors all stem from a woman between 40 and 50 years old with acute COVID-19.

The chain links TRBV7-9 to TRBJ1-2; perhaps TRBD1 as D (5 bases). This CDR3 has 12 amino acids. Germline values: CDR1 SEHNR, CDR2 FQNEAQ (reference sequence). Between the trimmed V and J ends, which lost 3 bases and 4 bases, there was a span of 6 bases. In DNA form, the CDR3 reads TGTGCCAGCAGCTTGGACACCTATGGCTACACCTTC. Its protein product is CASSLDTYGYTF.

The V call is TRBV28, the J call TRBJ2-7; tentatively, D is TRBD1 (5 bases). Germline CDR1 reads MDHEN; CDR2 reads SYDVKM. The CDR3 runs to 16 residues. V shed 1 base and J shed 2 bases, with 15 bases lying between them. This CDR3 reads CASSLSGQGVPYEQYF. DNA of the CDR3: TGTGCCAGCAGTTTATCGGGCCAAGGGGTACCCTACGAGCAGTACTTC.

The rearrangement uses TRBV6-2 or TRBV6-3 and TRBJ2-1, with 8 bases identical to TRBD2. Per the germline V gene, CDR1 is MNHEY and CDR2 is SVGEGT. This CDR3 region has 14 residues. V lost 2 bases to trimming and J lost 9 bases; unmatched junction nucleotides: 6. The CDR3 loop reads CASSYGAGGGEQFF. In DNA form, the CDR3 reads TGTGCCAGCAGTTACGGTGCGGGAGGAGGTGAGCAGTTCTTC.

This clone was seen a single time. The V and J genes are TRBV5-1 and TRBJ2-5, with TRBD2 identical over 9 bases. With 4 bases clipped from V and 5 bases from J, the junction kept 12 bases outside the gene matches. This CDR3 has 16 residues. Germline CDR1 is SGHRS and CDR2 is YFSETQ. Written as DNA, the CDR3 is TGCGCCAGCAGCCCCGGAGCGGGAGGTCCCCAGGAGACCCAGTACTTC. Translation: CASSPGAGGPQETQYF.

This clone has a single count. The genes are TRBV11-3 and TRBJ1-6, with a weak D call TRBD1 (5 bases). The ends were cut back, 8 bases at V and 7 bases at J, with 18 bases in the middle. Germline loops: CDR1 SGHNT, CDR2 YENEEA. This CDR3 region has 15 residues. The CDR3 sequence is CASQGIRASNSPLHF. The CDR3 nucleotides read TGTGCCAGCCAGGGCATTCGGGCGTCAAATTCACCCCTCCACTTT. Together with reference TRBV11-3 and TRBJ1-6, the CDR3 gives the full variable domain: EAGVVQSPRYKIIEKKQPVAFWCNPISGHNTLYWYLQNLGQGPELLIRYENEEAVDDSQLPKDRFSAERLKGVDSTLKIQPAELGDSAVYLCASQGIRASNSPLHFGNGTRLTVT.

The V gene is TRBV5-1, the J gene TRBJ2-5; 10 bases are a match to TRBD2. Losses at the gene ends were 0 bases for V and 3 bases for J; bases not matched to a gene: 5. Germline CDR1 SGHRS, CDR2 YFSETQ. The CDR3 is 16 amino acids. The CDR3, as DNA: TGCGCCAGCAGCTTGGTGCTAGCGGGGGTGAAAGAGACCCAGTACTTC. This sequence encodes CASSLVLAGVKETQYF.

The CDR3 DNA reads as TGTGCCAGCAGTGAACTCTACGAGCAGTACTTC. This gives the protein CASSELYEQYF. The chain employs TRBV2 and TRBJ2-7; D ambiguous. The CDR3 extends over 11 amino acids. The V end lost 2 bases, the J end lost 3 bases, and 2 bases lay between the germline ends. The germline CDR1 and CDR2 sequences are SNHLY and FYNNEI.

This sequence joins TRBV20-1 and TRBJ1-6; D uncertain. V was shortened by 3 bases and J by 5 bases, with 11 bases between the two germline ends. Germline V gene data show CDR1 as DFQATT and CDR2 as SNEGSKA (reference sequence). This CDR3 contains 14 residues. The CDR3 here is CSASTAGDNSPLHF. The CDR3 DNA sequence: TGCAGTGCTAGTACGGCAGGTGATAATTCACCCCTCCACTTT.

For the CDR3, the DNA is TGTGCCAGCAGTCCTTCCGGTGGGAACACTGAAGCTTTCTTT. Residues: CASSPSGGNTEAFF. The J gene is TRBJ1-1, the V gene TRBV28; D is unresolved. This CDR3 is built from 14 residues. V lost 5 bases and J 1 base, leaving 11 bases between the germline ends. Germline V gene lookup returns CDR1 MDHEN and CDR2 SYDVKM.

The rearrangement joins TRBV18 to TRBJ1-1; the D gene is possibly TRBD1 (5 bases). This CDR3 is 15 amino acids long. Trimming stripped 1 base from V and 0 bases from J, with 9 bases between. Germline CDR1 is KGHSH and CDR2 is LQKENI. The CDR3 DNA follows: TGTGCCAGCTCACCACGACAGACTTTGAACACTGAAGCTTTCTTT. This sequence encodes CASSPRQTLNTEAFF.

The chain recombines TRBV30 with TRBJ1-1; no definite D call. Trimming removed 4 bases from V and 1 base from J, with 16 bases in between. This CDR3 region has 15 residues. Germline lookup yields CDR1 GTSNPN and CDR2 SVGIG (reference sequence). CDR3 in DNA: TGTGCCTGGAAATCCTTACTACTGGGGAACACTGAAGCTTTCTTT. It translates to CAWKSLLLGNTEAFF.

The chain links TRBV5-1 to TRBJ1-5; the D gene is possibly TRBD1 (6 bases). The V and J ends lost 5 bases and 3 bases respectively, with 12 bases between them. Germline loops: CDR1 SGHRS, CDR2 YFSETQ. The CDR3 sequence is 14 residues long. The CDR3 sequence: CASSIGQPNQPQHF. The CDR3 bases are TGCGCCAGCAGTATCGGACAGCCCAATCAGCCCCAGCATTTT.

This chain links TRBV9 with TRBJ2-3, with 7 positions matching TRBD2. Per germline, CDR1 SGDLS and CDR2 YYNGEE. Trimming cost V 4 bases and J 3 bases; bases outside gene matches: 5. The CDR3 extends over 14 amino acids. The CDR3 protein is CASSTWGGTDTQYF. In DNA form, the CDR3 reads TGTGCCAGCAGCACCTGGGGGGGAACAGATACGCAGTATTTT.

V gene TRBV9 combines with J gene TRBJ1-3; D is unresolved. The CDR3 extends over 16 amino acids. With 0 bases removed from V and 4 bases from J, the gap between germline ends came to 14 bases. Germline lookup yields CDR1 SGDLS and CDR2 YYNGEE. This CDR3 is CASSVGRETSGNTIYF. In DNA, the CDR3 is TGTGCCAGCAGCGTAGGTCGGGAAACGTCAGGAAACACCATATATTTT.

The chain links TRBV7-9 to TRBJ2-4, with unresolved D. V was clipped by 5 bases and J by 0 bases, with 8 bases between them. The CDR3 is 14 amino acids. Germline CDR1 is SEHNR and CDR2 is FQNEAQ (reference sequence). CDR3 region: CASSREIAKNIQYF. The CDR3 bases are TGTGCCAGCAGCCGAGAGATAGCCAAAAACATTCAGTACTTC.

The CDR3 here is CAWRQGMRAEAFF. CDR3 nucleotide sequence: TGTGCCTGGAGACAGGGTATGAGGGCTGAAGCTTTCTTT. J is TRBJ1-1 and V is TRBV30, with a tentative D call TRBD1 (6 bases). CDR3 length equals 13 residues. In germline, CDR1 is GTSNPN, CDR2 SVGIG (reference sequence). V was trimmed by 3 bases and J by 6 bases, leaving 14 bases between them.

The chain employs TRBV2 and TRBJ2-3; the match to TRBD2 covers 11 bases. Germline CDR1 is SNHLY and CDR2 is FYNNEI. The CDR3 length is 14 residues. Trimming took 5 bases from V and 3 from J; bases not matched to a gene: 1. CDR3 sequence reads: CASSPSGRTDTQYF. The DNA of the CDR3 is TGTGCCAGCAGTCCTAGCGGGAGGACAGATACGCAGTATTTT.

This clone was seen once. The V call is TRBV28, the J call TRBJ2-7; 7 bases fit TRBD1. Germline CDR1 is MDHEN and CDR2 is SYDVKM. The CDR3 is 14 residues long. V was pared by 5 bases and J by 3 bases, with 7 bases of the junction left unmatched. Here the CDR3 DNA reads TGTGCCAGCAGTACCCCGGGACAGCTCTACGAGCAGTACTTC. Protein sequence: CASSTPGQLYEQYF.